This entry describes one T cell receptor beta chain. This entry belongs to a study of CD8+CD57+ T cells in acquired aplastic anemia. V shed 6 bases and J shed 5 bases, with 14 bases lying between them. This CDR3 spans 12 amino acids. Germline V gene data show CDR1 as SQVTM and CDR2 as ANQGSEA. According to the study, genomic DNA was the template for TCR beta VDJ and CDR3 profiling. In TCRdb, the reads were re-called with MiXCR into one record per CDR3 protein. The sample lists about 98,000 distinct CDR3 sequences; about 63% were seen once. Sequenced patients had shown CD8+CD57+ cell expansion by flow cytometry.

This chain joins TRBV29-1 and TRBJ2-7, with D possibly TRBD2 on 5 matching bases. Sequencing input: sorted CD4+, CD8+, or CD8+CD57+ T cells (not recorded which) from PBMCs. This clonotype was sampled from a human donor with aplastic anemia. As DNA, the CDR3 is TGCAGCGTGGAGGACGGGGTCCACGAGCAGTACTTC. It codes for CSVEDGVHEQYF.